A single sample gave rise to the 29 T cell receptor beta chains below, sequenced in a study of cytomegalovirus exposure and HLA in healthy donors. A multiplex PCR was run with 60 Vbeta primers and 13 Jbeta primers. Profiling relied on immunoSEQ multiplex PCR, and the TCRdb table lists in-frame clones only, not all of them. The sample consists of about 160,000 clones, about four fifths of them appearing once. The material sequenced was PBMCs. The receptors originated from a man between 25 and 39 years old in good health and CMV-seronegative.

This sequence joins TRBV4-1 and TRBJ2-1, with 12 nucleotides matching TRBD2. Germline V gene lookup returns CDR1 MGHRA and CDR2 YSYEKL. The CDR3 consists of 13 residues. The V gene end was trimmed by 9 bases and the J gene end by 7 bases; junction bases not matched to a gene: 4. CDR3 DNA: TGCGCCAGTGGGCTAGCGGGAGGGAATGAGCAGTTCTTC. It specifies CASGLAGGNEQFF.

J is TRBJ1-5 and V is TRBV19; 12 bases align to TRBD1. Germline CDR1 reads LNHDA; CDR2 reads SQIVND (reference sequence). V lost 3 bases to trimming and J lost 6 bases; unmatched junction nucleotides: 3. The CDR3 contains 15 residues. The CDR3 DNA follows: TGTGCCAGTAGTATCCGGGACAGGGGGCTTCAGCCCCAGCATTTT. The encoded protein is CASSIRDRGLQPQHF.

The V and J genes are TRBV19 and TRBJ1-1; D is ambiguous. This CDR3 contains 15 residues. V was shortened by 4 bases and J by 7 bases, with 19 bases between the two germline ends. CDR1 LNHDA and CDR2 SQIVND come from the germline V gene (reference sequence). The chain's CDR3 is CASSTPQSRGLEAFF. In DNA, the CDR3 is TGTGCCAGTAGTACCCCCCAGTCTCGAGGTCTTGAAGCTTTCTTT.

The rearrangement uses TRBV6-1 and TRBJ2-2; maybe TRBD1 (6 bases). The CDR3 sequence is 15 residues long. Trimming stripped 6 bases from V and 0 bases from J, with 11 bases between. The germline gives CDR1 MNHNS, CDR2 SASEGT. CDR3 sequence reads: CASRWDNANTGELFF. Written as DNA, the CDR3 is TGTGCCAGCAGGTGGGACAACGCGAACACCGGGGAGCTGTTTTTT.

The J gene is TRBJ2-2, the V gene TRBV7-3, with a weak D call TRBD2 (5 bases). The CDR3 sequence is 14 residues long. Trimming stripped 2 bases from V and 5 bases from J, with 9 bases between. CDR1 SGHTA and CDR2 FQGTGA come from the germline V gene. The CDR3 reads CASSLGRGTGELFF. The CDR3 DNA sequence: TGTGCCAGCAGCTTAGGCCGGGGTACCGGGGAGCTGTTTTTT.

This chain links TRBV2 with TRBJ2-4; D is uncertain. With 6 bases removed from V and 5 bases from J, the gap between germline ends came to 23 bases. The CDR3 consists of 17 residues. Germline lookup yields CDR1 SNHLY and CDR2 FYNNEI. Written as DNA, the CDR3 is TGTGCCAGCAGCGTTATTACGGGTCTGATCCGCGAAAACATTCAGTACTTC. This codes for CASSVITGLIRENIQYF.

The rearrangement joins TRBV7-8 to TRBJ1-4; the D gene is possibly TRBD1 (5 bases). The germline CDR1 and CDR2 sequences are SGHVS and FQNEAQ. The CDR3 covers 15 residues. V shed 4 bases and J shed 4 bases, with 13 bases lying between them. The CDR3 is CASSSGQGGNEKLFF. CDR3 in DNA: TGTGCCAGCAGCTCAGGGCAGGGTGGTAATGAAAAACTGTTTTTT.

The CDR3 bases are TGTGCCAGCAGCCTTAGACAGGGCCTCTCTGGAAACACCATATATTTT. Translation gives CASSLRQGLSGNTIYF. The chain has TRBV5-6 and TRBJ1-3, with 7 bases aligning to TRBD1. Trimming removed 4 bases from V and 0 bases from J; junction bases left unmatched: 7. Germline lookup yields CDR1 SGHDT and CDR2 YYEEEE. This CDR3 contains 16 residues.

This chain joins TRBV10-3 and TRBJ2-7, with 9 bases aligning to TRBD1. Germline values: CDR1 ENHRY, CDR2 SYGVKD. This CDR3 has 16 residues. V shed 0 bases, J shed 3 bases, and the junction held 6 bases outside the gene matches. The CDR3 region is CAISESGDRVFYEQYF. CDR3 sequence (DNA): TGTGCCATCAGTGAGTCCGGGGACAGGGTTTTCTACGAGCAGTACTTC.

The rearrangement joins TRBV10-3 to TRBJ2-7; D might be TRBD1 (5 bases). The CDR3 is 13 amino acids. Between the trimmed V and J ends, which lost 0 bases and 11 bases, there was a span of 14 bases. The germline CDR1 and CDR2 sequences are ENHRY and SYGVKD. The CDR3: CAISESGQVSKYF. CDR3 DNA: TGTGCCATCAGTGAGTCGGGGCAGGTCAGCAAGTACTTC.

Here the CDR3 reads CASSLPGNLYEQYF. CDR3 coding DNA: TGTGCCAGCAGTTTACCGGGTAATCTCTACGAGCAGTACTTC. This sequence joins TRBV27 and TRBJ2-7; D not certain. The CDR3 sequence is 14 residues long. The V end lost 2 bases, the J end lost 3 bases, and 11 bases lay between the germline ends. Per germline, CDR1 MNHEY and CDR2 SMNVEV (reference sequence).

This chain connects TRBV6-4 to TRBJ2-5; 7 nucleotides line up with TRBD1. V was clipped by 10 bases and J by 2 bases; unmatched bases: 13. The CDR3 is 15 amino acids. Germline loops: CDR1 MRHNA, CDR2 SNTAGT. The DNA for the CDR3 is TGTGCCACCCCATTACCTCGACAGGGACAAGAGACCCAGTACTTC. The encoded protein is CATPLPRQGQETQYF.

The chain combines TRBV14 with TRBJ2-6; D may be TRBD1 (5 bases). Germline V lookup: CDR1 SGHDN, CDR2 FVKESK. The CDR3 length is 16 residues. V dropped 3 bases and J dropped 4 bases, with 13 bases sitting between them. CDR3 loop: CASSHRASLGANVLTF. As DNA, the CDR3 is TGTGCCAGCAGCCACAGGGCAAGCTTGGGGGCCAACGTCCTGACTTTC.

The chain joins TRBV28 to TRBJ1-1; D remains ambiguous. Germline CDR1 is MDHEN and CDR2 is SYDVKM. The CDR3 runs to 13 residues. The ends were cut back, 8 bases at V and 2 bases at J, with 12 bases in the middle. CDR3 in amino acids: CASEAPPNTEAFF. The CDR3 nucleotides are TGTGCCAGCGAAGCCCCCCCCAACACTGAAGCTTTCTTT. The variable domain in full, with the rest retrieved from reference TRBV28 and TRBJ1-1, is DVKVTQSSRYLVKRTGEKVFLECVQDMDHENMFWYRQDPGLGLRLIYFSYDVKMKEKGDIPEGYSVSREKKERFSLILESASTNQTSMYLCASEAPPNTEAFFGQGTRLTVV.

This clone is a singleton in its sample. This rearrangement joins TRBV11-2 to TRBJ2-7, with D possibly TRBD2 on 7 matching bases. This CDR3 has 19 amino acids. The V end was cut by 0 bases, the J end by 4 bases, with 25 bases between. Germline lookup yields CDR1 SGHAT and CDR2 FQNNGV. The DNA of the CDR3 is TGTGCCAGCAGCTTAGATCAGGGGCCTAGCGGAACGAGGGGGTACGAGCAGTACTTC. It specifies CASSLDQGPSGTRGYEQYF.

V usage is TRBV20-1 and J usage is TRBJ2-3; D ambiguous. The CDR3 is 10 residues long. The germline CDR1 and CDR2 sequences are DFQATT and SNEGSKA (reference sequence). V lost 8 bases to trimming and J lost 0 bases, with 3 bases between them. The CDR3 nucleotides read TGCAGTTCAAGCACAGATACGCAGTATTTT. Translating gives CSSSTDTQYF.

V is TRBV6-5 and J is TRBJ1-4, with 7 bases lining up with TRBD1. CDR1 and CDR2 from the germline V gene are MNHEY and SVGAGI. Trimming took 2 bases from V and 4 from J; bases not matched to a gene: 7. The CDR3 length is 16 residues. CDR3 region: CASSYGPGTVNEKLFF. The CDR3 nucleotides read TGTGCCAGCAGTTACGGGCCGGGGACAGTTAATGAAAAACTGTTTTTT.

This chain links TRBV5-1 with TRBJ1-5; TRBD1 is a possible D gene (5 bases). In germline, CDR1 is SGHRS, CDR2 YFSETQ. This CDR3 region has 14 residues. V dropped 0 bases and J dropped 3 bases, with 7 bases sitting between them. CDR3 loop: CASSLGGPNQPQHF. As DNA, the CDR3 is TGCGCCAGCAGCTTGGGGGGCCCCAATCAGCCCCAGCATTTT. Supplemented by reference TRBV5-1 and TRBJ1-5, the full variable domain reads KAGVTQTPRYLIKTRGQQVTLSCSPISGHRSVSWYQQTPGQGLQFLFEYFSETQRNKGNFPGRFSGRQFSNSRSEMNVSTLELGDSALYLCASSLGGPNQPQHFGDGTRLSIL.

CDR3 bases: TGTGCCAGCAGCGCAACACAGAATGAGCAGTTCTTC. As protein: CASSATQNEQFF. The chain is built from TRBV9 and TRBJ2-1; D is unresolved. Between the trimmed V and J ends, which lost 3 bases and 7 bases, there was a span of 8 bases. Germline CDR1 and CDR2: SGDLS and YYNGEE. The CDR3 is 12 residues long.

The CDR3 sequence is CASSQGTGVNYEQYF. CDR3 nucleotide sequence: TGTGCCAGCAGCCAAGGGACAGGGGTAAACTACGAGCAGTACTTC. The chain carries TRBV14 and TRBJ2-7; TRBD1 agrees at 9 bases. The CDR3 is 15 residues long. The junction had 4 bases not matched to a gene; V was cut back by 1 base and J by 3 bases. Germline assignment: CDR1 SGHDN and CDR2 FVKESK.

The chain links TRBV7-7 to TRBJ2-2; 7 bases fit TRBD2. The CDR3 sequence is 15 residues long. CDR1 is SSHAT and CDR2 is FNYEAQ in the germline V gene (reference sequence). V was clipped by 1 base and J by 4 bases; unmatched bases: 3. In nucleotides, the CDR3 is TGTGCCAGCAGCTTAGAACTAGCGACCACCGGGGAGCTGTTTTTT. Its translation: CASSLELATTGELFF.

This clone was observed a single time. This chain joins TRBV5-4 and TRBJ1-4; TRBD1 might be the D (5 bases). Germline V CDR1 and CDR2: SGHNT, YYREEE (reference sequence). CDR3 length: 14 amino acids. V lost 1 base to trimming and J lost 1 base, with 5 bases between them. The CDR3 region is CASSLQGTNEKLFF. CDR3 DNA sequence: TGTGCCAGCAGCTTGCAGGGAACTAATGAAAAACTGTTTTTT. The full variable domain, its missing parts supplied by reference TRBV5-4 and TRBJ1-4, is ETGVTQSPTHLIKTRGQQVTLRCSSQSGHNTVSWYQQALGQGPQFIFQYYREEENGRGNFPPRFSGLQFPNYSSELNVNALELDDSALYLCASSLQGTNEKLFFGSGTQLSVL.

This chain links TRBV9 with TRBJ2-3; perhaps TRBD1 as D (5 bases). This CDR3 contains 16 residues. Germline V gene sequence: CDR1 SGDLS, CDR2 YYNGEE. V was pared by 4 bases and J by 1 base, with 16 bases between. The CDR3 DNA follows: TGTGCCAGCAGCAAAGGGGTGGGTGAGGGCACAGATACGCAGTATTTT. This sequence encodes CASSKGVGEGTDTQYF.

This clone was detected only a few times. The rearrangement links TRBV11-2 to TRBJ2-7; 9 bases are shared with TRBD1. CDR3 length: 13 amino acids. J lost 8 bases, V lost 4 bases, and 6 bases had no gene match. Germline V lookup: CDR1 SGHAT, CDR2 FQNNGV. The CDR3 DNA follows: TGTGCCAGCAGCTCTAATACAGGGGGCAAGCAGTACTTC. This sequence encodes CASSSNTGGKQYF.

The chain is built from TRBV13 and TRBJ1-6; 9 bases agree with TRBD1. The ends lost 7 bases at V and 0 bases at J; junction bases unmatched: 13. This CDR3 contains 19 residues. Per germline, CDR1 PRHDT and CDR2 FYEKMQ (reference sequence). CDR3 in DNA: TGTGCCAGCACTATACGAGGACAGGGGCCGAGCTCCTATAATTCACCCCTCCACTTT. Its translation is CASTIRGQGPSSYNSPLHF.

This rearrangement joins TRBV19 to TRBJ2-3; weak D call: TRBD1 (5 bases). Looked up from germline, CDR1 is LNHDA and CDR2 is SQIVND (reference sequence). CDR3 length: 13 amino acids. The V gene lost 0 bases and the J gene lost 5 bases, with 6 bases spanning the gap. The DNA of the CDR3 is TGTGCCAGTAGTATAGACAGGGAAGATACGCAGTATTTT. Translation: CASSIDREDTQYF.

The chain recombines TRBV27 with TRBJ2-7; 8 bases agree with TRBD1. The germline V gene has CDR1 MNHEY and CDR2 SMNVEV (reference sequence). Unmatched junction bases numbered 11, after V lost 6 bases and J lost 7 bases. The CDR3 runs to 14 residues. In nucleotides, the CDR3 is TGTGCCAGCAGCTCGGGGCAGGGGGCTCTTGAGCAGTACTTC. This translates into CASSSGQGALEQYF.

The chain is built from TRBV27 and TRBJ2-6; TRBD2 matches 12 bases. This CDR3 region has 22 residues. Germline-derived CDR1 and CDR2 are MNHEY and SMNVEV (reference sequence). Trimming cost V 6 bases and J 0 bases; bases outside gene matches: 18. The CDR3 is CASSPTETSGGLIFSGANVLTF. CDR3 DNA: TGTGCCAGCAGCCCAACCGAGACTAGCGGGGGCTTAATTTTCTCTGGGGCCAACGTCCTGACTTTC.

J is TRBJ1-1 and V is TRBV5-1, with a weak D call TRBD1 (5 bases). This CDR3 has 13 amino acids. V lost 4 bases and J 1 base, leaving 8 bases between the germline ends. Looked up from germline, CDR1 is SGHRS and CDR2 is YFSETQ. The CDR3 DNA sequence: TGCGCCAGCAGCAACCAGGGGAACACTGAAGCTTTCTTT. This translates into CASSNQGNTEAFF.